Listed here is a single T cell receptor beta chain. The antigen is undetermined. The CDR3 runs 17 residues. CDR1 is SGHTA, CDR2 FQGNSA, per germline. Trimming removed 1 base from V and 4 bases from J, with 16 bases in between. These data belong to a study of shared clonotypes between healthy human individuals. Study information: Contributing individuals were a couple of females and three males aged 18 to 49.

Study-level results: Blood was the sole source, and tissue repertoires probably differ.

Using immunoSEQ multiplex PCR, the repertoire was profiled, and TCRdb retains in-frame clones only, with some absent. The sample carries about 480,000 clones, nearly 80% recorded once. The receptor's source is a woman between 35 and 50 years old in good health. Some clones in this sample may be carry-over from other donors' samples. What was sequenced was PBMCs. This chain links TRBV7-2 with TRBJ2-2; D is unresolved. The CDR3 here is CASSLEYKQTVTGELFF. In DNA form, the CDR3 reads TGTGCCAGCAGCTTAGAGTATAAGCAGACGGTCACCGGGGAGCTGTTTTTT.